The 5 T cell receptor beta chains below were found in one sample sequenced in a study of shared clonotypes between healthy human individuals. Libraries were prepared by immunoSEQ multiplex PCR; TCRdb keeps only in-frame clonotypes and omits some of them. The sample lists about 2.2 million clones; just over 90% were seen once. Positively selected for CCR7, the CD45RO-negative cells used as naive CD8 cells excluded terminally differentiated effector memory CD45RA+ cells. The sequencing sample was made of naive CD8+ T cells from PBMCs. Receptors originate from a man aged 18 to 30 in good health. Some clones in this sample may be carry-over from other donors' samples.

This chain connects TRBV19 to TRBJ2-7; 12 bases are shared with TRBD2. CDR1 and CDR2 from the germline V gene are LNHDA and SQIVND (reference sequence). This CDR3 has 13 residues. Unmatched junction bases numbered 7, after V lost 6 bases and J lost 10 bases. The CDR3 DNA follows: TGTGCCAGTAGCACCCGACTAGCGGGAGTTCAGTACTTC. The encoded protein is CASSTRLAGVQYF.

J is TRBJ1-3 and V is TRBV7-9; D is perhaps TRBD1 (5 bases). The CDR3 is made up of 17 amino acids. Germline V gene sequence: CDR1 SEHNR, CDR2 FQNEAQ (reference sequence). Trimming shortened V by 4 bases and J by 4 bases, and 20 bases separated the two germline ends. CDR3 amino acids: CASSSSKPGPRGNTIYF. DNA for the CDR3: TGTGCCAGCAGCTCGTCCAAACCAGGGCCTCGAGGAAACACCATATATTTT.

This chain connects TRBV27 to TRBJ2-5; possible D gene TRBD1, 6 bases. This CDR3 contains 15 residues. In germline, CDR1 is MNHEY, CDR2 SMNVEV (reference sequence). Between the trimmed V and J ends, which lost 5 bases and 3 bases, there was a span of 16 bases. The CDR3 loop reads CASSVSVNREETQYF. In DNA form, the CDR3 reads TGTGCCAGCAGTGTCTCCGTAAACAGGGAAGAGACCCAGTACTTC.

CDR3 residues: CASTASGAGEKLFF. CDR3 nucleotides: TGTGCCAGCACCGCCTCGGGGGCCGGTGAAAAACTGTTTTTT. The chain couples TRBV9 to TRBJ1-4; a weak D match, TRBD1 (6 bases). Germline V gene lookup returns CDR1 SGDLS and CDR2 YYNGEE. The CDR3 is 14 residues long. Trimming left V 6 bases short and J 7 bases short, with 16 bases between.

The V call is TRBV28, the J call TRBJ1-1, with TRBD1 identical over 7 bases. The CDR3 contains 15 residues. The germline gives CDR1 MDHEN, CDR2 SYDVKM. V lost 6 bases to trimming and J lost 0 bases; unmatched junction nucleotides: 7. CDR3 sequence (DNA): TGTGCCAGCAGGACTTACAGGGGTATGAACACTGAAGCTTTCTTT. It is translated as CASRTYRGMNTEAFF. The variable domain in full, completed from reference TRBV28 and TRBJ1-1, reads DVKVTQSSRYLVKRTGEKVFLECVQDMDHENMFWYRQDPGLGLRLIYFSYDVKMKEKGDIPEGYSVSREKKERFSLILESASTNQTSMYLCASRTYRGMNTEAFFGQGTRLTVV.